These 30 T cell receptor beta chains were sequenced from one sample in a study of T-cell reconstitution after alpha-beta-depleted transplantation in children. Preparation of the TCRbeta library used unique molecular identifiers. TCRdb itself ran the PCR reads through MiXCR, one entry per CDR3 protein. Among approximately 82,000 distinct CDR3 sequences, over 15% were seen once, and the ten largest hold about 54%. Sequenced here: PBMCs, mostly from graft donor cells, sampled 360 days after TCRalphabeta/CD19-depleted stem cell transplant. These receptors originate from a male patient between 2 and 10 years old who had a stem cell transplant for acute lymphoblastic leukemia, so the T cells may come from the graft donor.

Concerning this clonotype: The germline gene is not matched at one end of the junction; a read error may be the cause. This rearrangement joins TRBV7-7 to TRBJ2-1, with D hard to call. This CDR3 spans 13 amino acids. Looked up from germline, CDR1 is SSHAT and CDR2 is FNYEAQ (reference sequence). The CDR3 DNA is TGTGCTAGCAGTTCGAGCCTCGACAATGAGCAGTTCTTC. Amino acids: CASSSSLDNEQFF.

This clonotype was seen ten or more times. V and J are TRBV7-9 and TRBJ2-5, with TRBD2 matching 8 bases. J gave up 2 bases and V 5 bases, and 7 bases lay outside the gene matches. The CDR3 length is 15 residues. Germline V CDR1 and CDR2: SEHNR, FQNEAQ (reference sequence). The CDR3 DNA reads as TGTGCCAGCAGCCGCATTAGCGGGATACAAGAGACCCAGTACTTC. As protein: CASSRISGIQETQYF.

V gene TRBV7-6 combines with J gene TRBJ2-5; the D gene is possibly TRBD2 (6 bases). V lost 5 bases, J lost 3 bases, and 16 bases lay in between. The germline gives CDR1 SGHVS, CDR2 FNYEAQ. CDR3 length equals 15 residues. The CDR3 sequence is CASSKMTRGEETQYF. CDR3 DNA sequence: TGTGCCAGCAGCAAGATGACTAGAGGGGAAGAGACCCAGTACTTC.

This clonotype was observed a handful of times. The chain recombines TRBV12-3 or TRBV12-4 with TRBJ1-1; 7 bases match TRBD1. With V trimmed by 6 bases and J by 4 bases, 5 bases remained unmatched. The CDR3 covers 13 residues. CDR3 DNA sequence: TGTGCCAGCAGCTTGACAGGGCCCACTGAAGCTTTCTTT. Amino acids: CASSLTGPTEAFF.

This clonotype has at least ten counts. The CDR3 DNA reads TGTGCCAGCAGCCAAGTCGGGACATCCCGCGTCGGTGAGCAGTTCTTC. It is translated as CASSQVGTSRVGEQFF. This chain connects TRBV3-1 to TRBJ2-1, with D possibly TRBD1 on 6 matching bases. There are 16 residues in the CDR3. V dropped 1 base and J dropped 9 bases, with 19 bases sitting between them. The germline V gene has CDR1 LGHDT and CDR2 YNNKEL (reference sequence).

This clonotype was counted a few times. J is TRBJ2-7 and V is TRBV11-3; 9 positions match TRBD2. Germline-derived CDR1 and CDR2 are SGHNT and YENEEA. Germline trimming cut 5 bases from V and 3 bases from J; bases unmatched to any gene: 8. The CDR3 is 15 amino acids. The CDR3 DNA sequence: TGTGCCAGCAGCCGCCGGTCTAGCGGGGACTACGAGCAGTACTTC. It encodes CASSRRSSGDYEQYF.

The J gene is TRBJ2-1, the V gene TRBV5-1; 8 positions agree with TRBD2. The CDR3 is made up of 16 amino acids. J gave up 0 bases and V 5 bases, and 7 bases lay outside the gene matches. Per the germline V gene, CDR1 is SGHRS and CDR2 is YFSETQ. The CDR3 is CASRGVSGDSYNEQFF. CDR3 in DNA: TGCGCCAGCAGGGGTGTTAGCGGGGACTCCTACAATGAGCAGTTCTTC.

The rearrangement uses TRBV4-1 and TRBJ2-6, with D hard to call. The CDR3 is made up of 14 amino acids. V lost 6 bases, J lost 3 bases, and 9 bases lay in between. The germline V gene has CDR1 MGHRA and CDR2 YSYEKL. The DNA for the CDR3 is TGCGCCAGCAGTAGGAACTTTGGGGCCAACGTCCTGACTTTC. Translation: CASSRNFGANVLTF.

This clonotype was seen repeatedly, ten times or more. V usage is TRBV20-1 and J usage is TRBJ2-4; TRBD2 might be the D (5 bases). V was shortened by 1 base and J by 1 base, with 5 bases between the two germline ends. Germline CDR1 is DFQATT and CDR2 is SNEGSKA (reference sequence). The CDR3 extends over 13 amino acids. The DNA for the CDR3 is TGCAGTGCTAGAGCGGGGGCCAAAAACATTCAGTACTTC. Translating it yields CSARAGAKNIQYF.

The rearrangement joins TRBV2 to TRBJ2-5; D remains ambiguous. CDR3 length: 13 amino acids. Per the germline V gene, CDR1 is SNHLY and CDR2 is FYNNEI. The V gene lost 3 bases and the J gene lost 3 bases, with 8 bases spanning the gap. The CDR3: CASSDRPEETQYF. The CDR3 DNA reads TGTGCCAGCAGTGATAGGCCAGAAGAGACCCAGTACTTC.

The chain links TRBV9 to TRBJ1-2; weak D call: TRBD1 (5 bases). The V end was cut by 3 bases, the J end by 1 base, with 19 bases between. This CDR3 is built from 17 residues. Germline V CDR1 and CDR2: SGDLS, YYNGEE. The CDR3 sequence is CASSAREGQALNYGYTF. DNA of the CDR3: TGTGCCAGCAGCGCGAGAGAAGGACAAGCCCTTAACTATGGCTACACCTTC.

This clonotype turned up a few times. The chain is built from TRBV7-6 and TRBJ1-5; weak D call: TRBD1 (6 bases). The CDR3 covers 14 residues. Germline CDR1 reads SGHVS; CDR2 reads FNYEAQ. The V gene lost 4 bases and the J gene lost 4 bases, with 11 bases spanning the gap. In nucleotides, the CDR3 is TGTGCCAGCAGCTCCCGGCAGGGGAATCAGCCCCAGCATTTT. Protein product: CASSSRQGNQPQHF.

J is TRBJ2-3 and V is TRBV29-1; TRBD1 is a possible D gene (5 bases). Trimming removed 6 bases from V and 4 bases from J, with 14 bases in between. Germline CDR1 SQVTM, CDR2 ANQGSEA. The length of the CDR3 is 13 residues. DNA for the CDR3: TGCAGCGTGAACAGGCTTCCCGCAGATACGCAGTATTTT. As protein: CSVNRLPADTQYF.

This clonotype has just a few counts. J is TRBJ2-1 and V is TRBV6-5, with TRBD1 as a possible D gene (6 bases). V shed 6 bases and J shed 3 bases, with 15 bases lying between them. Germline-derived CDR1 and CDR2 are MNHEY and SVGAGI. The length of the CDR3 is 15 residues. The CDR3 DNA sequence: TGTGCCAGCAGAGGTACAGGGTCCTTCTACAATGAGCAGTTCTTC. The encoded protein is CASRGTGSFYNEQFF.

This chain links TRBV6-2 or TRBV6-3 with TRBJ1-2; D is unresolved. V was trimmed by 6 bases and J by 4 bases, leaving 15 bases between them. Germline CDR1 and CDR2: MNHEY and SVGEGT. This CDR3 is built from 14 residues. DNA of the CDR3: TGTGCCAGCAGGCCGGTCCTGCAAGTCTATGGCTACACCTTC. Its protein is CASRPVLQVYGYTF.

This clonotype has a handful of counts. The rearrangement joins TRBV24-1 to TRBJ2-3; D remains ambiguous. The CDR3 is 16 residues long. From germline, CDR1 is KGHDR and CDR2 SFDVKD. V was clipped by 3 bases and J by 1 base, with 13 bases between them. The CDR3, as DNA: TGTGCCACCAGTGATCAAGGACCCACGGGCACAGATACGCAGTATTTT. It translates to CATSDQGPTGTDTQYF.

This clonotype was found a few times. The CDR3 loop is CASSIYRGLTNEKLFF. CDR3 in DNA: TGTGCCAGCAGCATCTACAGGGGGCTGACTAATGAAAAACTGTTTTTT. V and J are TRBV5-6 and TRBJ1-4; 9 bases match TRBD1. The CDR3 totals 16 residues. Trimming cost V 4 bases and J 2 bases; bases outside gene matches: 6. Germline lookup yields CDR1 SGHDT and CDR2 YYEEEE.

The chain carries TRBV10-3 and TRBJ2-7, with 8 bases aligning to TRBD2. The CDR3 covers 17 residues. Trimming cost V 3 bases and J 2 bases; bases outside gene matches: 12. The germline gives CDR1 ENHRY, CDR2 SYGVKD. The CDR3 nucleotides read TGTGCCATCAGTGATCCCCCGAGGAGCGGGAGTCCCTACGAGCAGTACTTC. This codes for CAISDPPRSGSPYEQYF.

The V gene is TRBV20-1, the J gene TRBJ2-5; D assignment may be TRBD1 or TRBD2 (5 bases each). The CDR3 has 13 residues. Deletions cut 3 bases from V and 2 bases from J, with 10 bases between. The germline V gene encodes CDR1 DFQATT and CDR2 SNEGSKA (reference sequence). CDR3 DNA: TGCAGTGCTAGCCTTTGGGGGCAAGAGACCCAGTACTTC. This codes for CSASLWGQETQYF.

This clonotype was counted between two and nine times. The genes are TRBV24-1 and TRBJ2-3; 9 nucleotides align to TRBD2. Germline assignment: CDR1 KGHDR and CDR2 SFDVKD. Trimming removed 9 bases from V and 2 bases from J; junction bases left unmatched: 2. This CDR3 is built from 13 residues. The CDR3 region is CATGGLATDTQYF. In DNA, the CDR3 is TGTGCCACCGGGGGACTAGCCACAGATACGCAGTATTTT.

This clonotype came up a few times. J is TRBJ1-5 and V is TRBV4-2; no definite D call. Germline V gives CDR1 LGHNA, CDR2 YNFKEQ. V lost 3 bases to trimming and J lost 1 base, with 1 base between them. The CDR3 is 12 amino acids. As DNA, the CDR3 is TGTGCCAGCAGCCACAGCAATCAGCCCCAGCATTTT. This gives the protein CASSHSNQPQHF.

The rearrangement links TRBV20-1 to TRBJ2-7; D remains ambiguous. The CDR3 totals 13 residues. Germline values: CDR1 DFQATT, CDR2 SNEGSKA (reference sequence). The V gene lost 3 bases and the J gene lost 2 bases, with 11 bases spanning the gap. The CDR3 sequence: CSASLVPPYEQYF. The CDR3 nucleotides read TGCAGTGCTAGCCTTGTCCCTCCCTACGAGCAGTACTTC.

The table lists this clonotype with a few counts. The gene calls are TRBV6-1 and TRBJ1-1; a weak D match, TRBD1 (5 bases). The CDR3 has 14 amino acids. Trimming removed 8 bases at V and 0 bases at J, with 13 bases between. Germline V lookup: CDR1 MNHNS, CDR2 SASEGT. CDR3 DNA: TGTGCCAGCTTTCGAGACAGAATGAACACTGAAGCTTTCTTT. Translation: CASFRDRMNTEAFF.

This clonotype was seen a handful of times. The chain carries TRBV18 and TRBJ2-5; 12 positions match TRBD2. The length of the CDR3 is 18 residues. Germline assignment: CDR1 KGHSH and CDR2 LQKENI. V lost 6 bases and J lost 1; bases outside the gene matches: 12. CDR3 residues: CASSQNKASGRAQETQYF. DNA for the CDR3: TGTGCCAGCTCCCAAAATAAGGCTAGCGGGAGGGCCCAAGAGACCCAGTACTTC.

This clonotype has more than one count but fewer than ten. The chain uses TRBV10-3 and TRBJ2-1; 10 positions agree with TRBD2. The ends lost 4 bases at V and 1 base at J; junction bases unmatched: 7. The length of the CDR3 is 17 residues. Germline V gives CDR1 ENHRY, CDR2 SYGVKD. In nucleotides, the CDR3 is TGTGCCATCAGTGCGCCAGCGGGAGGGCCATCCTACAATGAGCAGTTCTTC. Translating it yields CAISAPAGGPSYNEQFF.

V and J are TRBV27 and TRBJ1-5; D remains unclear. The V end lost 6 bases, the J end lost 2 bases, and 14 bases lay between the germline ends. The CDR3 runs to 15 residues. Germline lookup yields CDR1 MNHEY and CDR2 SMNVEV (reference sequence). The CDR3 coding sequence is TGTGCCAGCAGCCATTATGGAGGCGGCAATCAGCCCCAGCATTTT. Protein sequence: CASSHYGGGNQPQHF.

CDR3 bases: TGCAGCCTACAGGGCCTTGAAACCGGGGAGCTGTTTTTT. Its translation: CSLQGLETGELFF. This chain uses TRBV29-1 with TRBJ2-2; weak D call: TRBD1 (6 bases). The CDR3 totals 13 residues. The V gene lost 8 bases and the J gene lost 5 bases, with 15 bases spanning the gap. Germline V lookup: CDR1 SQVTM, CDR2 ANQGSEA.

The chain couples TRBV5-1 to TRBJ2-3, with 9 bases identical to TRBD1. CDR3 length: 16 residues. The germline V gene has CDR1 SGHRS and CDR2 YFSETQ. V gave up 1 base and J gave up 3 bases; unmatched junction bases: 6. The CDR3 DNA is TGCGCCAGCAGCTTGTTTCGGGACAGGGCGACAGATACGCAGTATTTT. Amino acids: CASSLFRDRATDTQYF. Full variable domain (remainder filled in from reference TRBV5-1 and TRBJ2-3): KAGVTQTPRYLIKTRGQQVTLSCSPISGHRSVSWYQQTPGQGLQFLFEYFSETQRNKGNFPGRFSGRQFSNSRSEMNVSTLELGDSALYLCASSLFRDRATDTQYFGPGTRLTVL.

This clonotype has a handful of counts. V and J are TRBV7-9 and TRBJ1-5; D not certain. The CDR3 sequence is 13 residues long. V gave up 2 bases and J gave up 5 bases, with 7 bases separating them. Germline values: CDR1 SEHNR, CDR2 FQNEAQ (reference sequence). The CDR3 region has the DNA TGTGCCAGCAGCTTAATGGGTGATCAGCCCCAGCATTTT. It yields the protein CASSLMGDQPQHF.

V and J are TRBV10-3 and TRBJ1-2; D gene ambiguous. Germline V gives CDR1 ENHRY, CDR2 SYGVKD. There are 13 residues in the CDR3. The V gene lost 0 bases and the J gene lost 4 bases, with 6 bases spanning the gap. The CDR3 DNA reads TGTGCCATCAGTGAGTCGGGGTTCTATGGCTACACCTTC. Its translation: CAISESGFYGYTF.